The 21 T cell receptor beta chains below all came from one sample that was sequenced in a study of breast tumors, draining lymph nodes, adjacent tissues. Samples came from axillary lymph nodes draining the breast cancer. TCRdb reanalysed the multiplex PCR reads using MiXCR and keeps one entry per CDR3 protein. The data contain approximately 150,000 distinct CDR3 sequences, 33% of them singletons. The sequenced material came from axillary lymph node tissue. The receptor source for this set is a female donor with breast cancer. Some clones in this sample may be carry-over from other donors' samples.

This clonotype was detected many times. J is TRBJ2-3 and V is TRBV6-5, with D hard to call. Trimming stripped 2 bases from V and 7 bases from J, with 4 bases between. The CDR3 totals 11 residues. Germline CDR1 and CDR2: MNHEY and SVGAGI. CDR3 sequence (DNA): TGTGCCAGCAGTTACAGTAATACGCAGTATTTT. It codes for CASSYSNTQYF.

The sample holds many counts of this clonotype. The V gene is TRBV7-2, the J gene TRBJ1-2, with no clear D. The CDR3 runs 15 residues. Trimming took 0 bases from V and 4 from J, leaving 12 bases between them. Germline V CDR1 and CDR2: SGHTA, FQGNSA. As DNA, the CDR3 is TGTGCCAGCAGCTTAGCGCCGGAGGCGAGCTATGGCTACACCTTC. It translates to CASSLAPEASYGYTF.

In this sample, this clonotype turned up many times. This chain links TRBV7-2 with TRBJ2-7; possibly TRBD2 for D (5 bases). Germline V gene sequence: CDR1 SGHTA, CDR2 FQGNSA. The CDR3 sequence is 14 residues long. Trimming left V 2 bases short and J 5 bases short, with 13 bases between. The CDR3 loop is CASSLRTQLDEQYF. In DNA, the CDR3 is TGTGCCAGCAGCTTACGAACCCAACTAGACGAGCAGTACTTC.

At least ten counts were recorded for this clonotype. V and J are TRBV19 and TRBJ1-4; D call uncertain. Trimming removed 3 bases at V and 8 bases at J, with 10 bases between. The germline CDR1 and CDR2 sequences are LNHDA and SQIVND (reference sequence). The length of the CDR3 is 13 residues. CDR3 sequence reads: CASSIGPEEKLFF. CDR3 DNA: TGTGCCAGTAGTATTGGCCCGGAGGAAAAACTGTTTTTT.

Ten or more counts support this clonotype. The V gene is TRBV5-1, the J gene TRBJ1-2; D is possibly TRBD1 (5 bases). V dropped 5 bases and J dropped 7 bases, with 12 bases sitting between them. The length of the CDR3 is 12 residues. Germline assignment: CDR1 SGHRS and CDR2 YFSETQ. CDR3 nucleotide sequence: TGCGCCAGCAGAGAGGGGAGTGGTGGCTACACCTTC. It is translated as CASREGSGGYTF.

V usage is TRBV5-4 and J usage is TRBJ1-1, with D possibly matching TRBD1 (6 bases). The CDR3 totals 16 residues. In germline, CDR1 is SGHNT, CDR2 YYREEE (reference sequence). V lost 6 bases and J lost 4, with 22 bases in between. CDR3 sequence: CASNSRATGFGTEAFF. The CDR3 bases are TGTGCCAGCAACTCGAGGGCCACAGGGTTTGGCACTGAAGCTTTCTTT.

In the case of this clonotype: This CDR3 is missing its conserved last phenylalanine or tryptophan, likely due to a read error. The chain is built from TRBV20-1 and TRBJ2-2; D is tentatively TRBD1 or TRBD2 (5 bases each). This CDR3 is built from 15 residues. The germline V gene encodes CDR1 DFQATT and CDR2 SNEGSKA (reference sequence). The DNA for the CDR3 is TGCAGGGTCGAGGGGCTAGGCCTTAAGACCGGGGAGCTGTTTTCT. Translation gives CRVEGLGLKTGELFS.

This clonotype was counted many times. This chain joins TRBV30 and TRBJ2-7; D unclear. Deletions cut 1 base from V and 6 bases from J, with 7 bases between. CDR1 GTSNPN and CDR2 SVGIG come from the germline V gene (reference sequence). The CDR3 is 11 amino acids. Here the CDR3 DNA reads TGTGCCTGGAGTGCCCAGTCCGAGCAGTACTTC. Amino acid sequence: CAWSAQSEQYF.

About this clonotype: At one end, the junction sequence differs from germline, possibly due to a read error. V and J are TRBV10-2 and TRBJ2-7, with D tentatively TRBD1 (6 bases). This CDR3 region has 14 residues. The germline V gene has CDR1 WSHSY and CDR2 SAAADI. In nucleotides, the CDR3 is TGCGCCAGCCAGGCGCAGGGGACGAACTACAAGCAGTACTTC. It encodes CASQAQGTNYKQYF.

This clonotype was recorded many times. The CDR3 is CAWSVQPGIGYTF. In DNA form, the CDR3 reads TGTGCCTGGAGTGTACAGCCAGGGATCGGCTACACCTTC. V and J are TRBV30 and TRBJ1-2; tentative D call: TRBD1 (5 bases). From germline, CDR1 is GTSNPN and CDR2 SVGIG (reference sequence). The ends were cut back, 0 bases at V and 8 bases at J, with 13 bases in the middle. CDR3 size: 13 residues.

The chain is built from TRBV7-7 and TRBJ2-2; D assignment may be TRBD1 or TRBD2 (5 bases each). The CDR3 totals 14 residues. Germline CDR1 reads SSHAT; CDR2 reads FNYEAQ (reference sequence). CDR3 region: CASGPGTLTGELFF. The CDR3 nucleotides are TGTGCAAGCGGCCCCGGGACGTTGACCGGGGAGCTGTTTTTT.

This clonotype was picked up many times. Germline is not matched at one junction end, which may reflect a read error. The J gene is TRBJ1-1, the V gene TRBV12-3 or TRBV12-4; D may be TRBD1 (6 bases). The CDR3 extends over 13 amino acids. The CDR3 is CASSLGGGTEAFF. The CDR3 region has the DNA TGTGCCAGCAGCTTAGGAGGGGGCACTGAAGCTTTCTTT.

This chain links TRBV30 with TRBJ1-1; D unclear. The CDR3 is 12 amino acids. Trimming pared 4 bases from V and 11 bases from J, leaving 17 bases between. CDR1 and CDR2 (germline): GTSNPN, SVGIG (reference sequence). The CDR3 bases are TGTGCCTGGATTGTAATAGTGGGGAGGGCTTTCTTT. Translation gives CAWIVIVGRAFF.

The chain combines TRBV5-1 with TRBJ1-4; 9 nucleotides agree with TRBD1. The CDR3 consists of 14 residues. Germline V lookup: CDR1 SGHRS, CDR2 YFSETQ. V was clipped by 4 bases and J by 11 bases; unmatched bases: 9. CDR3 bases: TGCGCCAGCAGCCCCAGGACAGGGGACGACAAACTGTTTTTT. Residues: CASSPRTGDDKLFF.

The V gene is TRBV9, the J gene TRBJ1-6; maybe TRBD1 (5 bases). CDR3 length equals 14 residues. Looked up from germline, CDR1 is SGDLS and CDR2 is YYNGEE. The V and J ends lost 3 bases and 16 bases respectively, with 20 bases between them. The CDR3 loop is CASSGEGWGKKLHF. The CDR3 DNA sequence: TGTGCCAGCAGCGGCGAGGGGTGGGGAAAGAAACTCCACTTT. The whole variable domain, remainder taken from reference TRBV9 and TRBJ1-6, is DSGVTQTPKHLITATGQRVTLRCSPRSGDLSVYWYQQSLDQGLQFLIQYYNGEERAKGNILERFSAQQFPDLHSELNLSSLELGDSALYFCASSGEGWGKKLHFGNGTRLTVT.

As for this clonotype: Germline and junction disagree at one end, which may indicate a read error. V and J are TRBV25-1 and TRBJ2-2; a possible D gene is TRBD1 (8 bases). CDR3 length equals 16 residues. Per the germline V gene, CDR1 is MGHDK and CDR2 is SYGVNS. CDR3 nucleotide sequence: TGTGCCAGCAGTGTTAACAGGGGGTCCGGGACCGGGGGGCTGTTTTTC. Translation: CASSVNRGSGTGGLFF.

This sequence joins TRBV15 and TRBJ2-3; D not certain. The V gene lost 1 base and the J gene lost 12 bases, with 17 bases spanning the gap. This CDR3 contains 14 residues. Germline CDR1 LNHNV, CDR2 YYDKDF (reference sequence). The CDR3 loop is CATSRGGPSDSQYF. The DNA of the CDR3 is TGTGCCACCAGCAGAGGAGGCCCGTCAGATTCCCAGTATTTT.

This clonotype was counted many times. This chain uses TRBV19 with TRBJ2-7, with 7 bases lining up with TRBD2. J lost 2 bases, V lost 3 bases, and 4 bases had no gene match. CDR1 is LNHDA, CDR2 SQIVND, per germline (reference sequence). CDR3 size: 14 residues. The CDR3: CASSMAGGTYEQYF. The CDR3 DNA is TGTGCCAGTAGTATGGCCGGGGGGACCTACGAGCAGTACTTC.

This clonotype has a count of ten or more. The J gene is TRBJ2-7, the V gene TRBV10-2; 8 bases line up with TRBD2. The CDR3 has 12 amino acids. J gave up 6 bases and V 4 bases, and 2 bases lay outside the gene matches. CDR1 and CDR2 from the germline V gene are WSHSY and SAAADI. The CDR3 reads CASSVGTSEQYF. The CDR3 bases are TGCGCCAGCAGTGTCGGGACTAGCGAGCAGTACTTC.

With regard to this clonotype: The junction differs from germline at one of its ends, possibly a read error. The chain is built from TRBV15 and TRBJ2-7; D call uncertain. This CDR3 has 12 amino acids. Per germline, CDR1 LNHNV and CDR2 YYDKDF (reference sequence). CDR3 sequence reads: CATSRDGYGQYF. The CDR3 region has the DNA TGTGCCACCAGCAGGGACGGCTACGGGCAGTACTTC.

This clonotype has a handful of counts. A much larger clone differs from this one at a single base, so this may be a read error. The chain couples TRBV5-8 to TRBJ2-7, with D tentatively TRBD1 (6 bases). Trimming removed 5 bases from V and 2 bases from J, with 14 bases in between. The V gene's germline CDR1 is SGHTS and CDR2 YDEGEE. The CDR3 spans 14 residues. The CDR3 region has the DNA TGTGCCAGCAGACGAACAGGGTCCGCCTACGAGCAGTACTTC. Translation: CASRRTGSAYEQYF.